The 28 T cell receptor beta chains presented below share a single source sample, sequenced in a study of T cell responses to AZD1222 COVID-19 vaccine. Sequencing was performed with immunoSEQ multiplex PCR; in TCRdb, only in-frame clones are kept and a portion is missing. The sample has roughly 100,000 clones, roughly 90% seen once. The input for sequencing was peripheral blood, taken on day 0 of AZD1222 vaccination. The receptors originated from an adult in good health.

This chain connects TRBV19 to TRBJ1-1; weak D call: TRBD1 (5 bases). Trimming shortened V by 0 bases and J by 3 bases, and 11 bases separated the two germline ends. Germline V gene sequence: CDR1 LNHDA, CDR2 SQIVND (reference sequence). The CDR3 is 15 residues long. Here the CDR3 reads CASSIEFRVYTEAFF. The CDR3 DNA reads TGTGCCAGTAGTATAGAGTTCAGGGTTTACACTGAAGCTTTCTTT.

V gene TRBV13 combines with J gene TRBJ1-1, with D unresolved. The germline V gene encodes CDR1 PRHDT and CDR2 FYEKMQ (reference sequence). The length of the CDR3 is 16 residues. The ends were cut back, 6 bases at V and 3 bases at J, with 20 bases in the middle. The CDR3 bases are TGTGCCAGCAGTCGAACCACCCCCCCCGGGTACACTGAAGCTTTCTTT. Its translation: CASSRTTPPGYTEAFF.

The V and J genes are TRBV7-3 and TRBJ2-5; 7 positions match TRBD2. Germline V gene sequence: CDR1 SGHTA, CDR2 FQGTGA. CDR3 length: 13 residues. Trimming cost V 2 bases and J 7 bases; bases outside gene matches: 4. The CDR3 region is CASSLGQRGTQYF. CDR3 DNA: TGTGCCAGCAGCTTAGGGCAGCGGGGGACCCAGTACTTC.

This CDR3 reads CASSLLPSGSTDTQYF. The DNA of the CDR3 is TGTGCCAGCAGCCTCCTTCCTAGCGGCAGCACAGATACGCAGTATTTT. The chain combines TRBV5-6 with TRBJ2-3, with 7 bases fitting TRBD2. CDR1 is SGHDT and CDR2 is YYEEEE in the germline V gene. This CDR3 is 16 amino acids long. V shed 4 bases, J shed 0 bases, and the junction held 8 bases outside the gene matches.

This sequence joins TRBV10-3 and TRBJ2-7, with D tentatively TRBD1 (5 bases). The ends were cut back, 5 bases at V and 7 bases at J, with 21 bases in the middle. The length of the CDR3 is 15 residues. CDR1 and CDR2 from the germline V gene are ENHRY and SYGVKD. The CDR3 sequence is CAISPPEGARWEQYF. Written as DNA, the CDR3 is TGTGCCATCAGTCCGCCCGAAGGGGCACGCTGGGAGCAGTACTTC.

V gene TRBV24-1 combines with J gene TRBJ1-1; 8 bases are a match to TRBD1. The germline V gene has CDR1 KGHDR and CDR2 SFDVKD. The junction had 10 bases not matched to a gene; V was cut back by 6 bases and J by 5 bases. The CDR3 totals 15 residues. In DNA, the CDR3 is TGTGCCACCAGTTCGGGGCAGGGGGCTCGGACTGAAGCTTTCTTT. It codes for CATSSGQGARTEAFF.

J is TRBJ1-2 and V is TRBV15; a weak D match, TRBD1 (5 bases). This CDR3 is built from 12 residues. The germline CDR1 and CDR2 sequences are LNHNV and YYDKDF (reference sequence). The V end was cut by 5 bases, the J end by 4 bases, with 8 bases between. The CDR3 DNA is TGTGCCACCAGCGGGGACGGCTATGGCTACACCTTC. The encoded protein is CATSGDGYGYTF.

This sequence joins TRBV2 and TRBJ2-7; TRBD1 aligns across 7 bases. The trim removed 6 bases at V and 7 bases at J, leaving 9 bases unmatched. This CDR3 has 13 amino acids. Per the germline V gene, CDR1 is SNHLY and CDR2 is FYNNEI. CDR3 amino acids: CASSRQGVGEQYF. In DNA form, the CDR3 reads TGTGCCAGCAGCAGACAGGGCGTGGGGGAGCAGTACTTC.

The V and J genes are TRBV2 and TRBJ2-3, with D perhaps matching TRBD1 (6 bases). Germline assignment: CDR1 SNHLY and CDR2 FYNNEI. V lost 4 bases, J lost 3 bases, and 8 bases lay in between. This CDR3 has 13 residues. CDR3 coding DNA: TGTGCCAGCAGTGGGCAGGGGACAGATACGCAGTATTTT. It translates to CASSGQGTDTQYF.

This chain joins TRBV6-1 and TRBJ1-2; 9 bases agree with TRBD1. Germline V CDR1 and CDR2: MNHNS, SASEGT. The junction had 4 bases not matched to a gene; V was cut back by 2 bases and J by 6 bases. The CDR3 has 14 amino acids. The CDR3 here is CASSEPGQGDGYTF. In nucleotides, the CDR3 is TGTGCCAGCAGTGAACCGGGACAGGGTGATGGCTACACCTTC.

This chain uses TRBV7-3 with TRBJ2-7, with D uncertain. This CDR3 is built from 12 residues. Germline V lookup: CDR1 SGHTA, CDR2 FQGTGA. V was clipped by 5 bases and J by 3 bases, with 8 bases between them. The CDR3 here is CASSPNGYEQYF. DNA for the CDR3: TGTGCCAGCAGCCCGAACGGCTACGAGCAGTACTTC.

The CDR3 spells CASSEFPPPDTQYF. The DNA of the CDR3 is TGTGCCAGCAGTGAATTCCCCCCCCCTGATACGCAGTATTTT. This sequence joins TRBV2 and TRBJ2-3; D unresolved. The CDR3 runs 14 residues. The germline V gene has CDR1 SNHLY and CDR2 FYNNEI. Trimming cost V 2 bases and J 6 bases, with 12 bases left between them.

This sequence joins TRBV5-4 and TRBJ1-3, with D perhaps TRBD1 (6 bases). V gave up 4 bases and J gave up 1 base, with 12 bases separating them. This CDR3 spans 15 amino acids. CDR1 is SGHNT and CDR2 is YYREEE in the germline V gene (reference sequence). CDR3: CASSRDTGSGNTIYF. The DNA of the CDR3 is TGTGCCAGCAGCCGAGATACAGGGTCTGGAAACACCATATATTTT.

V gene TRBV19 combines with J gene TRBJ1-6, with 10 bases lining up with TRBD1. CDR1 and CDR2 from the germline V gene are LNHDA and SQIVND (reference sequence). V shed 7 bases and J 9 bases; nucleotides not matched to a gene: 3. This CDR3 spans 13 amino acids. CDR3 sequence: CASNRDRGSPLHF. The CDR3 DNA reads as TGTGCCAGTAATAGGGACAGGGGTTCACCCCTCCACTTT.

V usage is TRBV7-9 and J usage is TRBJ2-1, with 7 bases that match TRBD2. Germline V gives CDR1 SEHNR, CDR2 FQNEAQ (reference sequence). There are 10 residues in the CDR3. V lost 6 bases, J lost 12 bases, and 2 bases stayed unmatched. The CDR3 loop reads CASRSGGQFF. Here the CDR3 DNA reads TGTGCCAGCAGGTCGGGGGGGCAGTTCTTC.

V and J are TRBV5-8 and TRBJ2-7, with D uncertain. This CDR3 has 12 amino acids. Looked up from germline, CDR1 is SGHTS and CDR2 is YDEGEE. Trimming stripped 0 bases from V and 3 bases from J, with 4 bases between. The DNA of the CDR3 is TGTGCCAGCAGCTTGGGCCTCTACGAGCAGTACTTC. Protein sequence: CASSLGLYEQYF.

This clone was detected only once. This chain uses TRBV3-1 (or the pseudogene TRBV3-2) with TRBJ2-1; D is undetermined. V dropped 7 bases and J dropped 5 bases, with 0 bases sitting between them. CDR3 length: 9 residues. Germline CDR1 LGHDT, CDR2 YNNKEL (reference sequence). The CDR3 sequence is CASNNEQFF. The CDR3 bases are TGTGCCAGCAACAATGAGCAGTTCTTC.

This clone was picked up a small number of times. This sequence joins TRBV25-1 and TRBJ1-2; D unclear. Trimming cost V 3 bases and J 4 bases, with 6 bases left between them. The CDR3 runs to 12 residues. Germline CDR1 and CDR2: MGHDK and SYGVNS. CDR3 region: CASSDRIYGYTF. CDR3 DNA sequence: TGTGCCAGCAGTGACAGAATCTATGGCTACACCTTC.

The rearrangement links TRBV19 to TRBJ1-1; TRBD1 agrees at 9 bases. Germline V gene data show CDR1 as LNHDA and CDR2 as SQIVND (reference sequence). This CDR3 has 14 residues. J gave up 6 bases and V 6 bases, and 8 bases lay outside the gene matches. CDR3 coding DNA: TGTGCCAGTAGCCTTACAGGGGGCCGGGCTGAAGCTTTCTTT. It codes for CASSLTGGRAEAFF.

The J gene is TRBJ2-1, the V gene TRBV7-2; D remains unclear. This CDR3 contains 14 residues. V lost 5 bases, J lost 7 bases, and 15 bases lay in between. Germline CDR1 SGHTA, CDR2 FQGNSA. CDR3 loop: CASSPGVSSNEQFF. In DNA form, the CDR3 reads TGTGCCAGCAGCCCTGGGGTTAGCTCGAATGAGCAGTTCTTC.

The V call is TRBV5-1, the J call TRBJ1-2, with D hard to call. From germline, CDR1 is SGHRS and CDR2 YFSETQ. V was shortened by 5 bases and J by 1 base, with 12 bases between the two germline ends. The CDR3 spans 14 residues. CDR3 residues: CASSPDVGNYGYTF. CDR3 coding DNA: TGCGCCAGCAGTCCAGACGTCGGTAACTATGGCTACACCTTC.

CDR3 loop: CASSDPAGGNTGELFF. CDR3 coding DNA: TGTGCCAGCAGCGACCCAGCGGGGGGGAACACCGGGGAGCTGTTTTTT. The chain employs TRBV5-4 and TRBJ2-2, with TRBD2 matching over 9 bases. The CDR3 covers 16 residues. V shed 4 bases, J shed 1 base, and the junction held 5 bases outside the gene matches. Germline-derived CDR1 and CDR2 are SGHNT and YYREEE (reference sequence).

The gene calls are TRBV24-1 and TRBJ1-1, with D tentatively TRBD1 (5 bases). The CDR3 consists of 13 residues. Germline values: CDR1 KGHDR, CDR2 SFDVKD. V gave up 5 bases and J gave up 5 bases, with 11 bases separating them. The CDR3 reads CATSVLGGTEAFF. In DNA, the CDR3 is TGTGCCACCAGTGTCCTGGGGGGGACTGAAGCTTTCTTT.

The rearrangement links TRBV19 to TRBJ1-2; TRBD1 might be the D (6 bases). V shed 6 bases and J shed 1 base, with 18 bases lying between them. Germline loops: CDR1 LNHDA, CDR2 SQIVND (reference sequence). This CDR3 is built from 16 residues. The chain's CDR3 is CASRRGGIDLNYGYTF. CDR3 in DNA: TGTGCCAGTAGAAGGGGGGGGATCGATCTTAACTATGGCTACACCTTC.

The chain is built from TRBV7-3 and TRBJ2-1, with 7 bases matching TRBD2. Germline loops: CDR1 SGHTA, CDR2 FQGTGA. There are 12 residues in the CDR3. J lost 10 bases, V lost 1 base, and 1 base had no gene match. The CDR3 sequence is CASSLNGREQFF. CDR3 bases: TGTGCCAGCAGCTTAAACGGGAGGGAGCAGTTCTTC.

CDR3 sequence reads: CASSYSMGQGVNEQYF. Written as DNA, the CDR3 is TGTGCCAGCAGTTACTCCATGGGTCAGGGAGTAAACGAGCAGTACTTC. The chain couples TRBV6-5 to TRBJ2-7; D tentatively reads TRBD1 or TRBD2 (5 bases each). V lost 0 bases, J lost 5 bases, and 17 bases lay in between. Germline CDR1 reads MNHEY; CDR2 reads SVGAGI. This CDR3 spans 16 amino acids.

The chain is built from TRBV6-5 and TRBJ1-1; D is ambiguous. The length of the CDR3 is 14 residues. V was pared by 5 bases and J by 7 bases, with 17 bases between. Per the germline V gene, CDR1 is MNHEY and CDR2 is SVGAGI. For the CDR3, the DNA is TGTGCCAGCAGTCCAGCGGCCAGTCTCGGTGAAGCTTTCTTT. This sequence encodes CASSPAASLGEAFF.

The rearrangement uses TRBV7-9 and TRBJ2-2, with D possibly being TRBD2 (5 bases). V shed 5 bases and J shed 2 bases, with 12 bases lying between them. This CDR3 has 15 residues. CDR1 and CDR2 from the germline V gene are SEHNR and FQNEAQ (reference sequence). As DNA, the CDR3 is TGTGCCAGCAGCATAAACCCGGGAAACACCGGGGAGCTGTTTTTT. Its protein is CASSINPGNTGELFF.